What follows is one TCR beta chain and its context. Its antigen is undetermined. A sample-barcoded 5' primer and a J-beta primer mix were used in a second PCR of about 7 to 12 cycles. Using its own MiXCR run on the 5' RACE reads, TCRdb lists one record per CDR3 protein. This table holds 550,000 to 600,000 distinct CDR3 sequences, around 48% found once. The CDR3 has 13 residues. The germline V gene has CDR1 SGHTA and CDR2 FQGNSA. These data originate in a study of blood T cells in healthy people across ages. Study results and limitations: Unsorted PBMCs blocked a conclusive comparison of naive and antigen-experienced cells. Long-lived donors exceeded aged donors in naive CD4+ cells and diversity.

This clonotype originated in a man at least 80 years old in good health. The sequencing input was blood. This chain uses TRBV7-2 with TRBJ2-5, with TRBD2 matching over 7 bases. The J call is doubtful: the DNA matches TRBJ2-7 better. Here the CDR3 DNA reads TGTGCCAGCAGCTGGGGTGGGAGGGACGAGCAGTACTTC. It translates to CASSWGGRDEQYF.